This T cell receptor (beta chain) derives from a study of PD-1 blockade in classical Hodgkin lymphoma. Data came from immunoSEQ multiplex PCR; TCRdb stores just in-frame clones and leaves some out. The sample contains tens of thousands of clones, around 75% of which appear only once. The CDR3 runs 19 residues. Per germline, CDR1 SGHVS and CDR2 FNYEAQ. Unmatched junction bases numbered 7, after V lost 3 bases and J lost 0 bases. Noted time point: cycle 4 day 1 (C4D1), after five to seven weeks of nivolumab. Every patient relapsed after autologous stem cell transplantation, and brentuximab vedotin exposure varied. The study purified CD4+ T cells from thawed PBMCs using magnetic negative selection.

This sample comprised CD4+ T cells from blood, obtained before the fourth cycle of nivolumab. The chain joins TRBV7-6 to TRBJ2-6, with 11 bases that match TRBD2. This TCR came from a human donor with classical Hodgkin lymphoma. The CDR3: CASSFDASGGFSGANVLTF. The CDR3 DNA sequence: TGTGCCAGCAGCTTTGATGCTAGCGGGGGGTTCTCTGGGGCCAACGTCCTGACTTTC.